Each of the 23 T cell receptor beta chains below was sequenced from the same sample in a study of identical twins. TCRdb re-called the 5' RACE reads with MiXCR, one entry per CDR3 protein. Altogether 500,000 to 600,000 distinct CDR3 sequences are present, roughly 21% being singletons, with the ten largest covering around 0.9%. A further study also used this sample, focusing on T cells expressing NK-cell markers.

Specimen: CD4+ T cells sorted from blood. These receptor sequences come from a woman aged 18-29 years in good health.

This clonotype was counted only a few times. This sequence joins TRBV21-1 and TRBJ2-5; TRBD2 was called by the table and not checked on the DNA. TRBV21-1 is annotated as a pseudogene. This CDR3 has 14 residues. The CDR3 bases are TGTGCCAGCAGCAGGAATAGCGGGGAAGAGACCCAGTACTTC. Translated: CASSRNSGEETQYF.

This clonotype appeared many times. In DNA, the CDR3 is TGTGCCAGCAGTCCTGGAATATACGAGCAGTACTTC. Protein sequence: CASSPGIYEQYF. The chain joins TRBV12-3 or TRBV12-4 to TRBJ2-7; D unresolved. Trimming removed 5 bases from V and 4 bases from J, with 9 bases in between. The CDR3 contains 12 residues.

This chain connects TRBV7-2 to TRBJ2-2; tentatively, D is TRBD1 (6 bases). The CDR3 spans 15 residues. The V gene lost 1 base and the J gene lost 5 bases, with 11 bases spanning the gap. Germline V lookup: CDR1 SGHTA, CDR2 FQGNSA. Written as DNA, the CDR3 is TGTGCCAGCAGCTTAGGCAGGGGAAGAACCGGGGAGCTGTTTTTT. It is translated as CASSLGRGRTGELFF.

V is TRBV10-1 and J is TRBJ2-2; TRBD1 matches 7 bases. V trimming: 4 bases; J trimming: 1 base; junction bases outside the gene matches: 9. The CDR3 loop spans 17 amino acids. Looked up from germline, CDR1 is WNHNN and CDR2 is SYGVQD (reference sequence). The CDR3 DNA sequence: TGCGCCAGCAGTGCGAGGGCGACAGGGAAGAACACCGGGGAGCTGTTTTTT. Translation gives CASSARATGKNTGELFF.

This clonotype was counted ten times or more. This chain links TRBV18 with TRBJ2-4; TRBD1 matches at 9 bases. CDR1 and CDR2 (germline): KGHSH, LQKENI. The CDR3 consists of 19 residues. V was clipped by 6 bases and J by 1 base; unmatched bases: 16. The CDR3 coding sequence is TGTGCCAGCTCGCCTAGGACTACTTCGACAGGGGGGGCCAAAAACATTCAGTACTTC. This encodes CASSPRTTSTGGAKNIQYF.

The table lists this clonotype with a few counts. The chain links TRBV4-2 to TRBJ2-3, with a possible D match to TRBD2 (6 bases). CDR1 LGHNA and CDR2 YNFKEQ come from the germline V gene. With 6 bases removed from V and 6 bases from J, the gap between germline ends came to 16 bases. The CDR3 covers 14 residues. The CDR3 here is CASRTSNLLDTQYF. Here the CDR3 DNA reads TGTGCCAGCAGGACTAGTAATCTCCTCGATACGCAGTATTTT.

This clonotype was observed a few times. The rearrangement links TRBV20-1 to TRBJ2-7; 8 bases match TRBD2. The trim removed 6 bases at V and 9 bases at J, leaving 16 bases unmatched. Looked up from germline, CDR1 is DFQATT and CDR2 is SNEGSKA (reference sequence). The CDR3 is made up of 14 amino acids. The CDR3 protein is CSAESTSELYRQYF. In DNA, the CDR3 is TGCAGTGCCGAATCGACTAGCGAGCTGTACAGGCAGTACTTC.

The chain links TRBV19 to TRBJ2-1, with unresolved D. The V end lost 5 bases, the J end lost 4 bases, and 9 bases lay between the germline ends. This CDR3 comprises 13 residues. Per the germline V gene, CDR1 is LNHDA and CDR2 is SQIVND (reference sequence). The CDR3 loop reads CASSPLGYNEQFF. CDR3 DNA: TGTGCCAGTAGTCCGCTAGGGTACAATGAGCAGTTCTTC.

This clonotype was counted many times. V gene TRBV20-1 combines with J gene TRBJ1-2; the D is unclear. The CDR3 covers 13 residues. CDR1 and CDR2 from the germline V gene are DFQATT and SNEGSKA (reference sequence). The V end was cut by 0 bases, the J end by 4 bases, with 9 bases between. The CDR3 loop reads CSARDYRSYGYTF. In nucleotides, the CDR3 is TGCAGTGCTAGAGATTACAGAAGCTATGGCTACACCTTC.

This clonotype occurred many times. The genes are TRBV9 and TRBJ2-3; D remains unclear. The CDR3 extends over 14 amino acids. Germline lookup yields CDR1 SGDLS and CDR2 YYNGEE. The V end lost 3 bases, the J end lost 2 bases, and 10 bases lay between the germline ends. In DNA form, the CDR3 reads TGTGCCAGCAGCGCAGCGCCCTTCACAGATACGCAGTATTTT. Its translation is CASSAAPFTDTQYF.

This clonotype was picked up many times. This rearrangement joins TRBV5-8 to TRBJ2-1; D is perhaps TRBD1 (5 bases). Trimming cost V 3 bases and J 0 bases, with 13 bases left between them. CDR1 is SGHTS, CDR2 YDEGEE, per germline. The CDR3 is 16 residues long. CDR3: CASSSGSLSSYNEQFF. The CDR3 DNA sequence: TGTGCCAGCAGCTCAGGGTCGCTAAGCTCCTACAATGAGCAGTTCTTC.

The chain couples TRBV29-1 to TRBJ2-5; possibly TRBD2 for D (5 bases). CDR1 is SQVTM, CDR2 ANQGSEA, per germline. This CDR3 has 13 amino acids. The V gene lost 6 bases and the J gene lost 1 base, with 12 bases spanning the gap. The CDR3 region has the DNA TGCAGCGTCCCGGCGGGCAGCCAAGAGACCCAGTACTTC. This encodes CSVPAGSQETQYF.

The chain joins TRBV20-1 to TRBJ2-7, with TRBD2 as a possible D gene (5 bases). The CDR3 sequence is 14 residues long. Germline V gene data show CDR1 as DFQATT and CDR2 as SNEGSKA (reference sequence). The germline V and J ends were trimmed by 3 bases and 0 bases, with 12 bases remaining between them. The CDR3: CSASNLGSSYEQYF. The DNA of the CDR3 is TGCAGTGCTAGTAACCTGGGGAGCTCCTACGAGCAGTACTTC.

The chain has TRBV7-9 and TRBJ1-5, with D hard to call. This CDR3 spans 14 amino acids. With 0 bases removed from V and 5 bases from J, the gap between germline ends came to 8 bases. Per germline, CDR1 SEHNR and CDR2 FQNEAQ (reference sequence). The DNA of the CDR3 is TGTGCCAGCAGCTTAGCGTCAGGCCATCAGCCCCAGCATTTT. Translated, it gives CASSLASGHQPQHF.

This clonotype was detected only once. The chain carries TRBV3-1 and TRBJ1-2; D not certain. In germline, CDR1 is LGHDT, CDR2 YNNKEL (reference sequence). V was pared by 1 base and J by 7 bases, with 10 bases between. This CDR3 contains 13 residues. The CDR3 DNA follows: TGTGCCAGCAGCCAAGTATCGGGAGGTGGCTACACCTTC. This gives the protein CASSQVSGGGYTF.

This clonotype turned up a few times. The rearrangement joins TRBV20-1 to TRBJ2-5, with TRBD2 matching over 10 bases. Germline-derived CDR1 and CDR2 are DFQATT and SNEGSKA (reference sequence). The CDR3 totals 14 residues. Trimming at V came to 1 base and at J to 7 bases, leaving 6 bases not matched to a gene. CDR3 residues: CSARGLAGVGTQYF. The CDR3 DNA is TGCAGTGCTAGAGGCCTAGCGGGAGTGGGGACCCAGTACTTC.

The rearrangement links TRBV10-3 to TRBJ2-3; D may be TRBD1 (5 bases). V shed 5 bases and J shed 2 bases, with 17 bases lying between them. Germline loops: CDR1 ENHRY, CDR2 SYGVKD. The CDR3 is made up of 16 amino acids. CDR3 sequence (DNA): TGTGCCATCAGTTCCCTTGGTGGGGCCCCCACAGATACGCAGTATTTT. This gives the protein CAISSLGGAPTDTQYF.

This clonotype was seen a handful of times. The V call is TRBV20-1, the J call TRBJ1-5; D not certain. Between the trimmed V and J ends, which lost 6 bases and 8 bases, there was a span of 11 bases. Germline values: CDR1 DFQATT, CDR2 SNEGSKA (reference sequence). The CDR3 is 11 amino acids. DNA of the CDR3: TGCAGTGCCTCAAATGGTGAGCCCCAGCATTTT. Its translation is CSASNGEPQHF.

This clonotype was found a few times. The rearrangement links TRBV21-1 to TRBJ1-1. TRBV21-1 is annotated as a pseudogene. The CDR3 has 16 residues. CDR3 sequence: CASSKGDEAMNTEAFF. The CDR3 DNA reads TGTGCCAGCAGCAAAGGAGACGAAGCAATGAACACTGAAGCTTTCTTT.

This sequence joins TRBV10-2 and TRBJ2-3; 7 nucleotides agree with TRBD2. Per the germline V gene, CDR1 is WSHSY and CDR2 is SAAADI. The V and J ends lost 6 bases and 4 bases, in that order; junction bases with no gene match: 13. This CDR3 is 16 amino acids long. CDR3: CASRGPHGGSPDTQYF. DNA of the CDR3: TGCGCCAGCAGGGGGCCCCACGGCGGGAGCCCAGATACGCAGTATTTT.

This clonotype was found a few times. The CDR3 spells CASSVAQVSYEQYF. The DNA for the CDR3 is TGTGCCAGCAGCGTAGCACAGGTCTCCTACGAGCAGTACTTC. The rearrangement joins TRBV9 to TRBJ2-7; D possibly corresponds to TRBD1 (5 bases). V dropped 0 bases and J dropped 0 bases, with 7 bases sitting between them. There are 14 residues in the CDR3. The germline CDR1 and CDR2 sequences are SGDLS and YYNGEE. The whole variable domain, filled in from reference TRBV9 and TRBJ2-7, reads DSGVTQTPKHLITATGQRVTLRCSPRSGDLSVYWYQQSLDQGLQFLIQYYNGEERAKGNILERFSAQQFPDLHSELNLSSLELGDSALYFCASSVAQVSYEQYFGPGTRLTVT.

The chain employs TRBV10-2 and TRBJ2-5; the match to TRBD1 covers 7 bases. The CDR3 loop spans 15 amino acids. Losses at the gene ends were 3 bases for V and 1 base for J; bases not matched to a gene: 5. Germline V gene lookup returns CDR1 WSHSY and CDR2 SAAADI. As DNA, the CDR3 is TGCGCCAGCAGTGAAATAGGGGGCGGCCAAGAGACCCAGTACTTC. This encodes CASSEIGGGQETQYF.

CDR3 sequence (DNA): TGTGCCAGTAGTATTCGCCCACTAGCGGGGGGAATGGAGACCCAGTACTTC. Translating it yields CASSIRPLAGGMETQYF. The chain links TRBV19 to TRBJ2-5, with 12 bases that match TRBD2. CDR3 size: 17 residues. The ends lost 3 bases at V and 5 bases at J; junction bases unmatched: 10. Germline V gene sequence: CDR1 LNHDA, CDR2 SQIVND (reference sequence).